One and the same sample provided the 13 T cell receptor beta chains below, sequenced in a study of blood T cell repertoires in COVID-19. Profiling relied on immunoSEQ multiplex PCR, and the TCRdb table lists in-frame clones only, not all of them. In the table there are 60,000 or so clones, about 77% of which are singletons. Sequencing input: peripheral blood. These receptors originate from a human donor in a cohort sampled during active COVID-19.

The chain employs TRBV2 and TRBJ2-3; the match to TRBD1 covers 7 bases. The V and J ends lost 6 bases and 0 bases, in that order; junction bases with no gene match: 6. Germline V gene data show CDR1 as SNHLY and CDR2 as FYNNEI. The CDR3 totals 15 residues. The CDR3 nucleotides read TGTGCCAGCAGGGACCCGGGACAGAGCACAGATACGCAGTATTTT. Protein: CASRDPGQSTDTQYF.

The rearrangement uses TRBV28 and TRBJ1-2, with no clear D. Trimming pared 1 base from V and 2 bases from J, leaving 2 bases between. Germline CDR1 MDHEN, CDR2 SYDVKM. The CDR3 is 12 amino acids. The CDR3 region is CASSLSNYGYTF. DNA of the CDR3: TGTGCCAGCAGTTTATCGAACTATGGCTACACCTTC.

This chain uses TRBV7-2 with TRBJ1-4, with 9 bases identical to TRBD1. Trimming removed 6 bases from V and 10 bases from J; junction bases left unmatched: 3. In germline, CDR1 is SGHTA, CDR2 FQGNSA. The CDR3 extends over 12 amino acids. CDR3 coding DNA: TGTGCCAGCAGTCGGGACAGGGCAAAACTGTTTTTT. As protein: CASSRDRAKLFF. The variable domain in full, completed from reference TRBV7-2 and TRBJ1-4, reads GAGVSQSPSNKVTEKGKDVELRCDPISGHTALYWYRQSLGQGLEFLIYFQGNSAPDKSGLPSDRFSAERTGGSVSTLTIQRTQQEDSAVYLCASSRDRAKLFFGSGTQLSVL.

This clone was counted once. The chain couples TRBV18 to TRBJ2-7, with D possibly being TRBD2 (6 bases). V gave up 0 bases and J gave up 7 bases, with 13 bases separating them. The V gene's germline CDR1 is KGHSH and CDR2 LQKENI. The CDR3 is 14 residues long. The CDR3 loop is CASSPPSGAGEQYF. Here the CDR3 DNA reads TGTGCCAGCTCACCACCGTCAGGCGCGGGGGAGCAGTACTTC. Combining the CDR3 with reference TRBV18 and TRBJ2-7 gives the whole variable domain NAGVMQNPRHLVRRRGQEARLRCSPMKGHSHVYWYRQLPEEGLKFMVYLQKENIIDESGMPKERFSAEFPKEGPSILRIQQVVRGDSAAYFCASSPPSGAGEQYFGPGTRLTVT.

This clone came up once. V is TRBV9 and J is TRBJ1-2, with 7 bases fitting TRBD1. Per germline, CDR1 SGDLS and CDR2 YYNGEE. The ends lost 2 bases at V and 5 bases at J; junction bases unmatched: 9. CDR3 size: 15 residues. As DNA, the CDR3 is TGTGCCAGCAGCGTCTTTACAGGGGTAGGATATGGCTACACCTTC. Translation gives CASSVFTGVGYGYTF.

This rearrangement joins TRBV15 to TRBJ1-1; D perhaps matches TRBD1 (6 bases). The CDR3 runs to 14 residues. V lost 1 base and J 4 bases, leaving 10 bases between the germline ends. Germline values: CDR1 LNHNV, CDR2 YYDKDF (reference sequence). CDR3 DNA sequence: TGTGCCACCAGCAGAGGGACAGCCATCACTGAAGCTTTCTTT. Translating gives CATSRGTAITEAFF. Drawing the rest from reference TRBV15 and TRBJ1-1, the complete variable domain is DAMVIQNPRYQVTQFGKPVTLSCSQTLNHNVMYWYQQKSSQAPKLLFHYYDKDFNNEADTPDNFQSRRPNTSFCFLDIRSPGLGDTAMYLCATSRGTAITEAFFGQGTRLTVV.

V is TRBV23-1 and J is TRBJ2-7; possibly TRBD1 for D (5 bases). TRBV23-1 is assigned to the ORF class and has an uncertain function. This CDR3 has 19 amino acids. Trimming cost V 0 bases and J 4 bases, with 25 bases left between them. In nucleotides, the CDR3 is TGCGCCAGCAGTCAATCGTCGGCCCCGGCCATACAGGATTTGTACGAGCAGTACTTC. This sequence encodes CASSQSSAPAIQDLYEQYF.

As DNA, the CDR3 is TGTGCCAGCAGCTTGGAACAGCTAAGAAGCTACAATGAGCAGTTCTTC. This sequence encodes CASSLEQLRSYNEQFF. The chain couples TRBV5-6 to TRBJ2-1; D unclear. The V gene's germline CDR1 is SGHDT and CDR2 YYEEEE. CDR3 length: 16 amino acids. V lost 0 bases and J 3 bases, leaving 13 bases between the germline ends.

This clone was seen only once. The CDR3 nucleotides are TGCAGTGCTTCCCGGCCGGGTGAGCAGTTCTTC. Residues: CSASRPGEQFF. The V call is TRBV20-1, the J call TRBJ2-1; no firm D call. CDR1 and CDR2 from the germline V gene are DFQATT and SNEGSKA (reference sequence). The V end lost 5 bases, the J end lost 9 bases, and 11 bases lay between the germline ends. The CDR3 has 11 residues.

This chain links TRBV4-3 with TRBJ1-6, with D maybe TRBD1 (5 bases). CDR3 length: 20 amino acids. V lost 4 bases and J 1 base, leaving 23 bases between the germline ends. Germline V gene lookup returns CDR1 LGHNA and CDR2 YSLEER. For the CDR3, the DNA is TGCGCCAGCAGCCCGAGGCCATCTCCACAGGCGGGGTCCTATAATTCACCCCTCCACTTT. Its protein product is CASSPRPSPQAGSYNSPLHF.

The genes are TRBV10-3 and TRBJ2-7; 12 nucleotides align to TRBD2. CDR3 length: 13 amino acids. V shed 6 bases, J shed 3 bases, and the junction held 0 bases outside the gene matches. Per germline, CDR1 ENHRY and CDR2 SYGVKD. The CDR3 nucleotides are TGTGCCATCAGGACTAGCGGGAGCTACGAGCAGTACTTC. Translation: CAIRTSGSYEQYF.

The chain employs TRBV7-8 and TRBJ1-1; D call uncertain. Germline CDR1 and CDR2: SGHVS and FQNEAQ. CDR3 length: 13 residues. Trimming pared 5 bases from V and 1 base from J, leaving 8 bases between. The CDR3 loop is CASSLQENTEAFF. CDR3 DNA sequence: TGTGCCAGCAGCCTACAAGAGAACACTGAAGCTTTCTTT.

The V and J genes are TRBV19 and TRBJ1-2, with D perhaps matching TRBD1 (6 bases). V was cut by 0 bases and J by 7 bases, with 15 bases left in between. Germline V gene lookup returns CDR1 LNHDA and CDR2 SQIVND (reference sequence). This CDR3 is 15 amino acids long. DNA of the CDR3: TGTGCCAGTAGTATAGAGTTAACAGGGTACGGTGGCTACACCTTC. Protein product: CASSIELTGYGGYTF.